One sample yielded the 22 T cell receptor beta chains listed below, sequenced in a study of human T cells and chemical hapten exposure. TCRdb called the RACE reads again in MiXCR, with one record for every CDR3 protein. The data show 95,000 or so distinct CDR3 sequences, approximately 10% seen once. The time point here: patch test 2, 6 weeks after DPC sensitization. The treatment denotes: therapeutic diphenylcyclopropenone sensitization with weekly scalp DPC. This specimen was whole blood, taken in connection with sensitization to the hapten diphenylcyclopropenone (DPC). The receptor set was obtained from a woman aged 40 to 49 with alopecia areata. Some clones in this sample may be carry-over from other donors' samples.

The table lists this clonotype with many counts. The CDR3 DNA follows: TGTGCCAGCAGAACCCAGGGGCTTGTTGATTCACCCCTCCACTTT. Translation: CASRTQGLVDSPLHF. The genes are TRBV11-2 and TRBJ1-6; tentatively, D is TRBD1 (6 bases). This CDR3 region has 15 residues. The germline V and J ends were trimmed by 6 bases and 8 bases, with 17 bases remaining between them. Germline CDR1 and CDR2: SGHAT and FQNNGV.

This clonotype was recorded a few times. This rearrangement joins TRBV2 to TRBJ2-2, with 8 bases identical to TRBD2. The length of the CDR3 is 17 residues. Germline V CDR1 and CDR2: SNHLY, FYNNEI. With 1 base clipped from V and 2 bases from J, the junction kept 6 bases outside the gene matches. In DNA, the CDR3 is TGTGCCAGCAGTGAAGGGCGAGCGGGGGCCAACACCGGGGAGCTGTTTTTT. Translation: CASSEGRAGANTGELFF.

This clonotype was observed at least ten times. This sequence joins TRBV20-1 and TRBJ2-7; 7 bases fit TRBD1. The CDR3 consists of 13 residues. V shed 0 bases and J 3 bases; nucleotides not matched to a gene: 2. Germline V gives CDR1 DFQATT, CDR2 SNEGSKA (reference sequence). The CDR3 region has the DNA TGCAGTGCTAGAGATAACAGGGGCTACGAGCAGTACTTC. Translating gives CSARDNRGYEQYF.

This clonotype was picked up many times. This rearrangement joins TRBV28 to TRBJ2-5, with TRBD2 identical over 10 bases. J lost 4 bases, V lost 2 bases, and 13 bases had no gene match. The CDR3 runs to 18 residues. The V gene's germline CDR1 is MDHEN and CDR2 SYDVKM. The CDR3 DNA sequence: TGTGCCAGCAGTTTAGATTGGCTAGCGGGAGTAATCGGAGAGACCCAGTACTTC. Translated, it gives CASSLDWLAGVIGETQYF.

The sample holds a few counts of this clonotype. The chain joins TRBV13 to TRBJ1-1; D call uncertain. Trimming pared 5 bases from V and 0 bases from J, leaving 10 bases between. This CDR3 comprises 14 residues. The V gene's germline CDR1 is PRHDT and CDR2 FYEKMQ (reference sequence). The CDR3 DNA sequence: TGTGCCAGCAGCCCCGACACCTTGAACACTGAAGCTTTCTTT. Protein product: CASSPDTLNTEAFF.

This clonotype was observed many times. The rearrangement joins TRBV20-1 to TRBJ2-5, with TRBD2 matching over 10 bases. The CDR3 sequence is 17 residues long. Germline V gene sequence: CDR1 DFQATT, CDR2 SNEGSKA (reference sequence). Trimming cost V 6 bases and J 4 bases; bases outside gene matches: 17. Here the CDR3 reads CSAQSVLAGLLAETQYF. The CDR3 DNA reads as TGCAGTGCACAGTCGGTACTAGCGGGATTGTTGGCAGAGACCCAGTACTTC.

This chain connects TRBV7-9 to TRBJ2-1; TRBD2 aligns across 9 bases. Germline V gene data show CDR1 as SEHNR and CDR2 as FQNEAQ (reference sequence). V trimming: 3 bases; J trimming: 11 bases; junction bases outside the gene matches: 5. The CDR3 spans 13 residues. The chain's CDR3 is CASSLEGLAKQFF. In DNA, the CDR3 is TGTGCCAGCAGCTTGGAGGGACTAGCCAAGCAGTTCTTC.

The chain has TRBV4-2 and TRBJ2-5, with D uncertain. V lost 0 bases and J 5 bases, leaving 10 bases between the germline ends. The CDR3 is 14 residues long. Germline loops: CDR1 LGHNA, CDR2 YNFKEQ. The CDR3 protein is CASSQEGGVETQYF. The CDR3 DNA reads TGTGCCAGCAGCCAAGAAGGCGGAGTTGAGACCCAGTACTTC.

This clonotype was seen only once. Possible read error: a much larger clone is one base away. The chain joins TRBV7-9 to TRBJ2-2; 11 nucleotides align to TRBD2. Germline CDR1 is SEHNR and CDR2 is FQNEAQ (reference sequence). CDR3 length equals 16 residues. Here the CDR3 DNA reads TGTGCCAGCAGCTTCCCGACTAGCGGGGTCGAGCGGGAGCTGTATTTT. It specifies CASSFPTSGVERELYF. Looking up the rest from reference TRBV7-9 and TRBJ2-2 gives the full variable domain: DTGVSQNPRHKITKRGQNVTFRCDPISEHNRLYWYRQTLGQGPEFLTYFQNEAQLEKSRLLSDRFSAERPKGSFSTLEIQRTEQGDSAMYLCASSFPTSGVERELYFGEGSRLTVL.

This chain connects TRBV19 to TRBJ2-2; D not resolved. The germline gives CDR1 LNHDA, CDR2 SQIVND (reference sequence). The CDR3 covers 14 residues. Trimming cost V 1 base and J 4 bases, with 7 bases left between them. Here the CDR3 DNA reads TGTGCCAGTAGTATAGGCCCGATCACCGGGGAGCTGTTTTTT. Its protein is CASSIGPITGELFF.

The chain is built from TRBV6-5 and TRBJ2-2, with 8 bases lining up with TRBD2. The CDR3 runs to 15 residues. CDR1 and CDR2 from the germline V gene are MNHEY and SVGAGI. With V trimmed by 5 bases and J by 6 bases, 8 bases remained unmatched. Here the CDR3 reads CASSAGRELAGELFF. For the CDR3, the DNA is TGTGCCAGCAGTGCCGGGAGGGAACTTGCCGGGGAGCTGTTTTTT.

The chain links TRBV3-1 to TRBJ2-7; TRBD1 or TRBD2 may be the D gene (5 bases each). The CDR3 has 11 residues. V dropped 8 bases and J dropped 3 bases, with 8 bases sitting between them. The germline V gene has CDR1 LGHDT and CDR2 YNNKEL (reference sequence). CDR3 protein: CASGTFYEQYF. Here the CDR3 DNA reads TGTGCCAGCGGGACCTTCTACGAGCAGTACTTC.

This clonotype was seen more than once but under ten times. V gene TRBV27 combines with J gene TRBJ2-2; maybe TRBD2 (5 bases). With 2 bases removed from V and 0 bases from J, the gap between germline ends came to 7 bases. This CDR3 has 15 residues. Germline CDR1 is MNHEY and CDR2 is SMNVEV (reference sequence). The CDR3 nucleotides read TGTGCCAGCAGTTTAGCGGGCCCGAACACCGGGGAGCTGTTTTTT. Amino acid sequence: CASSLAGPNTGELFF.

This clonotype was detected a few times. The rearrangement uses TRBV12-3 or TRBV12-4 and TRBJ2-5; D may be TRBD1 (6 bases). The CDR3 consists of 15 residues. Trimming shortened V by 1 base and J by 5 bases, and 14 bases separated the two germline ends. For the CDR3, the DNA is TGTGCCAGCAGTTTAGGCGCACAGGGCCAGGAGACCCAGTACTTC. Its translation: CASSLGAQGQETQYF.

This clonotype was found many times. J is TRBJ1-5 and V is TRBV12-3 or TRBV12-4; D remains unclear. This CDR3 region has 13 residues. V lost 1 base and J lost 7, with 8 bases in between. The CDR3 region has the DNA TGTGCCAGCAGTTTAGACAGCTCCCAGCCCCAGCATTTT. It specifies CASSLDSSQPQHF.

J is TRBJ1-2 and V is TRBV24-1, with unresolved D. Germline loops: CDR1 KGHDR, CDR2 SFDVKD. Trimming stripped 3 bases from V and 2 bases from J, with 9 bases between. This CDR3 comprises 14 residues. DNA of the CDR3: TGTGCCACCAGTGATACAGCACAGAACTATGGCTACACCTTC. Translated: CATSDTAQNYGYTF.

This clonotype has a count of ten or more. The CDR3 region is CASSSLYGYTF. Written as DNA, the CDR3 is TGTGCCAGCAGCTCCCTATACGGCTACACCTTC. This chain uses TRBV5-4 with TRBJ1-2, with no clear D. The CDR3 spans 11 residues. The germline CDR1 and CDR2 sequences are SGHNT and YYREEE (reference sequence). Trimming took off 3 bases at V and 8 bases at J, with 8 bases between the two ends.

The chain has TRBV4-1 and TRBJ1-5; TRBD1 agrees at 9 bases. CDR1 and CDR2 (germline): MGHRA, YSYEKL. The CDR3 consists of 16 residues. With 1 base clipped from V and 3 bases from J, the junction kept 4 bases outside the gene matches. The CDR3 sequence: CASSQVGQGNNQPQHF. In DNA form, the CDR3 reads TGCGCCAGCAGCCAAGTGGGACAGGGTAACAATCAGCCCCAGCATTTT.

This clonotype was seen a handful of times. The V call is TRBV12-3 or TRBV12-4, the J call TRBJ1-1; no reliable D call. V lost 3 bases, J lost 4 bases, and 6 bases lay in between. This CDR3 comprises 12 residues. The CDR3 DNA sequence: TGTGCCAGCAGTTTGTCGGGCACTGAAGCTTTCTTT. Its translation is CASSLSGTEAFF.

This chain joins TRBV7-9 and TRBJ1-4; D is unresolved. The CDR3 length is 11 residues. Deletions cut 5 bases from V and 7 bases from J, with 5 bases between. Germline values: CDR1 SEHNR, CDR2 FQNEAQ (reference sequence). In DNA form, the CDR3 reads TGTGCCAGCAGCCAGACTGAAAAACTGTTTTTT. Translating it yields CASSQTEKLFF.

This clonotype has ten or more counts. The V call is TRBV7-6, the J call TRBJ2-7; 11 bases are a match to TRBD2. CDR3 length: 15 amino acids. Germline loops: CDR1 SGHVS, CDR2 FNYEAQ. With 5 bases clipped from V and 1 base from J, the junction kept 4 bases outside the gene matches. The CDR3 loop is CASSPLAGASYEQYF. As DNA, the CDR3 is TGTGCCAGCAGCCCACTAGCGGGGGCGTCCTACGAGCAGTACTTC.

The chain combines TRBV24-1 with TRBJ2-3, with a weak D call TRBD2 (5 bases). V dropped 6 bases and J dropped 4 bases, with 16 bases sitting between them. The CDR3 is 15 amino acids. CDR1 is KGHDR and CDR2 is SFDVKD in the germline V gene. Written as DNA, the CDR3 is TGTGCCACCAGTCACCTACGCGAGGGCCCAGATACGCAGTATTTT. It specifies CATSHLREGPDTQYF.